The rows below give T cell receptor beta chains drawn from one sample of a study of T cell responses to AZD1222 COVID-19 vaccine. Profiling relied on immunoSEQ multiplex PCR, and the TCRdb table lists in-frame clones only, not all of them. The table shows over 150,000 clones, with just under 95% occurring only once. The sample consisted of peripheral blood, taken on day 0 of AZD1222 vaccination. The receptors shown here come from an adult in good health. The CDR3 runs from the conserved cysteine through the conserved F or W. A D gene is named only where the DNA matches it firmly. Not every row has a clone size; where given, it reads once, few, many or a size class.

>TRBJ1-5|NA|NA|TRBV5-6
TGTGCCAGCAGCTTGTACCGTCGGGGCAGGGGAAACAATCAGCCCCAGCATTTT
CASSLYRRGRGNNQPQHF
>TRBJ1-1|NA|NA|TRBV6-2/TRBV6-3
TGTGCCAGCAGCCCAGCTGCCTGGAACACTGAAGCTTTCTTT
CASSPAAWNTEAFF
>TRBJ1-4|NA|NA|TRBV5-1
TGCGCCAGCAGCTTTACCAGTACAACTAATGAAAAACTGTTTTTT
CASSFTSTTNEKLFF
>TRBJ1-5|NA|NA|TRBV18
TGTGCCAGCTCACCACTTAAGGTCAATCAGCCCCAGCATTTT
CASSPLKVNQPQHF
>TRBJ1-2|NA|NA|TRBV6-5
TGTGCCAGCAAAGGAGCTAACTATGGCTACACCTTC
CASKGANYGYTF
>TRBJ1-2|NA|TRBD1|TRBV11-2
TGTGCCAGCAGCTTAGGGACAGGGGGCTACACCTTC
CASSLGTGGYTF
>TRBJ2-7|NA|NA|TRBV18
TGTGCCAGCTCAACCGGGGCGACCTACGAGCAGTACTTC
CASSTGATYEQYF
>TRBJ2-7|NA|TRBD2|TRBV7-6
TGTGCCAGCAGCAACGGACTAGCGGGAGTCCACGAGCAGTACTTC
CASSNGLAGVHEQYF
>TRBJ1-5|NA|NA|TRBV12-3/TRBV12-4
TGTGCCAGCAGTTTCGGAGAAAATCAGCCCCAGCATTTT
CASSFGENQPQHF
>TRBJ1-4|NA|NA|TRBV4-1
TGCGCCAGCAGCCAAGATCCGATAGGCTCCCGCAACAATGAAAAACTGTTTTTT
CASSQDPIGSRNNEKLFF
>TRBJ2-7|NA|NA|TRBV6-5
TGTGCCAGCAGCTCAGAAATCTACGAGCAGTACTTC
CASSSEIYEQYF
>TRBJ1-2|NA|NA|TRBV29-1
TGCAGCGTTTTTTCACGACACTATGGCTACACCTTC
CSVFSRHYGYTF
>TRBJ2-3|NA|NA|TRBV30
TGTGCCTGGAGTAGGGGGAACACAGATACGCAGTATTTT
CAWSRGNTDTQYF
>TRBJ1-1|NA|NA|TRBV5-6
TGTGCCAGCAGCTTGGCGGGGAGGCGGAACACTGAAGCTTTCTTT
CASSLAGRRNTEAFF
>TRBJ1-4|NA|TRBD1|TRBV5-6
TGTGCCAGCAGCTTGCTGGACAGGGAGAATGAAAAACTGTTTTTT
CASSLLDRENEKLFF
>TRBJ2-7|NA|TRBD2|TRBV7-8
TGTGCCAGCAGCTTGGTTAGCGGGGTTTCCTACGAGCAGTACTTC
CASSLVSGVSYEQYF
>TRBJ1-2|NA|NA|TRBV12-3/TRBV12-4
TGTGCCAGCAGCCTACAGGAATACTATGGCTACACCTTC
CASSLQEYYGYTF
>TRBJ2-7|NA|TRBD1|TRBV11-3
TGTGCCAGCAGCTCCCGGACAGGGAACGAGCAGTACTTC
CASSSRTGNEQYF
>TRBJ2-3|NA|NA|TRBV7-2
TGTGCCAGCAGCTTCCGGACAGGAGGGGATACGCAGTATTTT
CASSFRTGGDTQYF
>TRBJ2-3|NA|NA|TRBV24-1
TGTGCCACACAGAGTTTTAGCACAGATACGCAGTATTTT
CATQSFSTDTQYF
>TRBJ2-6|NA|TRBD1|TRBV7-9
TGTGCCAGCAGCAACGACCGGGACAGGCTCCTCTCTGGGGCCAACGTCCTGACTTTC
CASSNDRDRLLSGANVLTF
>TRBJ1-1|NA|NA|TRBV6-6
TGTGCCAGCAGGTCAGCCGGGAACACTGAAGCTTTCTTT
CASRSAGNTEAFF
>TRBJ2-7|once|NA|TRBV5-1
TGCGCCAGCAGCCCCGAGGGCAGGGGGGCCTACGAGCAGTACTTC
CASSPEGRGAYEQYF
>TRBJ1-1|NA|NA|TRBV5-5
TGTGCCAGCAGCTTGGACAGGAACACTGAAGCTTTCTTT
CASSLDRNTEAFF
>TRBJ2-3|NA|NA|TRBV9
TGTGCCAGCAGCCCCGGACACAGCACAGATACGCAGTATTTT
CASSPGHSTDTQYF
>TRBJ2-4|once|TRBD1|TRBV9
TGTGCCAGCAGCGTATCAGACAGGGGGTTGGAAAACATTCAGTACTTC
CASSVSDRGLENIQYF
>TRBJ1-5|NA|NA|TRBV30
TGTGCCTGGAGCCGTTCCAGGGGAGGGAGAGACTATAGCAATCAGCCCCAGCATTTT
CAWSRSRGGRDYSNQPQHF
>TRBJ1-1|NA|TRBD1|TRBV19
TGTGCCAGTAGTGTGGGACAGGCTATGAACACTGAAGCTTTCTTT
CASSVGQAMNTEAFF
>TRBJ2-5|NA|TRBD1|TRBV6-5
TGTGCCAGCAGTTACTCCGACAGGGTCGGTCAAGAGACCCAGTACTTC
CASSYSDRVGQETQYF
>TRBJ2-3|NA|NA|TRBV9
TGTGCCAGCAGCGCCGGGGACGGCACAGATACGCAGTATTTT
CASSAGDGTDTQYF
>TRBJ1-2|NA|NA|TRBV7-2
TGTGCCAGCAGCCCTGGGAGGGGATCAGCCGGCTATGGCTACACCTTC
CASSPGRGSAGYGYTF
>TRBJ1-5|NA|TRBD1|TRBV28
TGTGCCAGCAGTATGGACAGGGTAAATCAGCCCCAGCATTTT
CASSMDRVNQPQHF
>TRBJ2-3|NA|NA|TRBV19
TGTGCCAGTAGTTCGATCTTGGGCGGGCGCACAGATACGCAGTATTTT
CASSSILGGRTDTQYF
>TRBJ2-2|NA|NA|TRBV6-5
TGTGCCAGCATCCGATCGAACACCGGGGAGCTGTTTTTT
CASIRSNTGELFF
>TRBJ2-1|NA|TRBD2|TRBV9
TGTGCCAGCAGCGTGCGCGGGGGATCCTACAATGAGCAGTTCTTC
CASSVRGGSYNEQFF
>TRBJ2-5|NA|NA|TRBV5-6
TGTGCCAGCAGCATCGGTGGGGACCAAGAGACCCAGTACTTC
CASSIGGDQETQYF
>TRBJ1-1|NA|NA|TRBV6-2/TRBV6-3
TGTGCCAGCAGCACGAACACACAGGGCGGTGCTGAAGCTTTCTTT
CASSTNTQGGAEAFF
>TRBJ2-7|NA|TRBD1|TRBV6-1
TGTGCCAGCAGTGAAGCGGGTCAGGGGGCTAGGTACGAGCAGTACTTC
CASSEAGQGARYEQYF
>TRBJ2-3|once|TRBD2|TRBV4-1
TGCGCCAGCAGGCATACTAGCGGGGTCACAGATACGCAGTATTTT
CASRHTSGVTDTQYF
>TRBJ1-2|NA|NA|TRBV30
TGTGCCTGGCTTGAAGGGGGGTACTCTAACTATGGCTACACCTTC
CAWLEGGYSNYGYTF
>TRBJ2-2|NA|NA|TRBV7-3
TGTGCCAGCAGCTTAACAGGGCCCGGGGAGCTGTTTTTT
CASSLTGPGELFF
>TRBJ1-3|NA|TRBD1|TRBV5-1
TGCGCCAGCAGCCCCTCAGGGGGCACTGGAAACACCATATATTTT
CASSPSGGTGNTIYF
>TRBJ2-7|NA|NA|TRBV6-5
TGTGCCAGCAGTTCGTGGGGTTTCTACGAGCAGTACTTC
CASSSWGFYEQYF
>TRBJ2-5|NA|NA|TRBV6-5
TGTGCCAGCAGAAGAAGGCTATCCCAAGAGACCCAGTACTTC
CASRRRLSQETQYF
>TRBJ2-7|NA|TRBD2|TRBV4-1
TGCGCCAGCAGCCAAGAGGGACTAGCGGGGTCAGCCTACGAGCAGTACTTC
CASSQEGLAGSAYEQYF
>TRBJ1-1|NA|NA|TRBV7-2
TGTGCCAGCAGCTTAGCGGCAGCTGCCTTCGGCCACGAAGCTTTCTTT
CASSLAAAAFGHEAFF
>TRBJ2-6|NA|NA|TRBV5-8
TGTGCCAGCAGCCGGGGAGTCAGAGTCTCTGGGGCCAACGTCCTGACTTTC
CASSRGVRVSGANVLTF
>TRBJ1-2|NA|NA|TRBV5-1
TGCGCCAGCAGCCCCACCGGGACAAGCTATGGCTACACCTTC
CASSPTGTSYGYTF
>TRBJ2-2|NA|NA|TRBV24-1
TGTGCCACCAGTGATCACAGGGAAAACACCGGGGAGCTGTTTTTT
CATSDHRENTGELFF